A selection of T cell receptor beta chains follows, all from one sample in a study of CD8+ T cells in alopecia areata. Assay used: immunoSEQ multiplex PCR; TCRdb lists only in-frame clones, some missing. The repertoire holds about 120,000 clones, with about 61% as singletons. Specimen: CD4+ T cells sorted from blood. Receptor source: a human donor in good health. CDR3s include the opening cysteine and the closing phenylalanine or tryptophan. The D gene is left open where the match is weak. Expanded clones are given a class, and other clones once, few, many or no size at all.

TRBJ1-1 | 12 | . | . | TRBV6-5 | CASSSPGRIAFF | TGTGCCAGCAGTTCACCGGGACGAATAGCTTTCTTT
TRBJ2-3 | 20 | . | few | TRBV21-1 | CASSPRGESGGGAGTDTQYF | TGTGCCAGCAGCCCCCGGGGGGAAAGCGGCGGGGGGGCCGGCACAGATACGCAGTATTTT
TRBJ2-7 | 13 | . | . | TRBV6-5 | CASSYSPTYEQYF | TGTGCCAGCAGTTACTCGCCTACCTACGAGCAGTACTTC
TRBJ2-5 | 15 | . | . | TRBV9 | CASSAGPSHQETQYF | TGTGCCAGCAGCGCGGGACCCAGCCACCAAGAGACCCAGTACTTC
TRBJ1-6 | 16 | . | . | TRBV4-1 | CASSPTAGSYNSPLHF | TGCGCCAGCAGCCCCACCGCCGGTTCCTATAATTCACCCCTCCACTTT
TRBJ1-1 | 12 | . | . | TRBV29-1 | CSGGVLNTEAFF | TGCAGCGGAGGGGTGTTGAACACTGAAGCTTTCTTT
TRBJ2-3 | 15 | TRBD2 | . | TRBV29-1 | CSVGGGVRPTDTQYF | TGCAGCGTTGGGGGAGGGGTCAGACCGACAGATACGCAGTATTTT
TRBJ2-2 | 17 | TRBD1 | few | TRBV29-1 | CSVGWDRGRFGTGELFF | TGCAGCGTTGGGTGGGACAGGGGAAGATTCGGTACCGGGGAGCTGTTTTTT
TRBJ2-6 | 19 | TRBD1 | . | TRBV6-1 | CASSASPGQGTSGANVLTF | TGTGCCAGCAGTGCCTCCCCGGGACAGGGAACGTCTGGGGCCAACGTCCTGACTTTC
TRBJ2-7 | 13 | . | . | TRBV29-1 | CSVEAGRQGLEYF | TGCAGCGTTGAAGCGGGGAGGCAGGGCCTAGAGTACTTC
TRBJ2-7 | 14 | TRBD1 | . | TRBV29-1 | CSVAGTEDSYEQYF | TGCAGCGTTGCCGGGACAGAGGACTCCTACGAGCAGTACTTC
TRBJ1-1 | 13 | . | . | TRBV30 | CAWSVKGSAEAFF | TGTGCCTGGAGTGTGAAGGGAAGCGCTGAAGCTTTCTTT
TRBJ1-1 | 13 | TRBD1 | few | TRBV25-1 | CASTSYRGTEAFF | TGTGCCAGCACAAGTTACAGGGGAACTGAAGCTTTCTTT
TRBJ2-7 | 12 | . | . | TRBV5-1 | CASSASSYEQYF | TGCGCCAGCAGCGCTAGCTCCTACGAGCAGTACTTC
TRBJ2-7 | 15 | TRBD1 | . | TRBV2 | CASSSPGQGVWEQYF | TGTGCCAGCAGCTCCCCGGGACAGGGGGTCTGGGAGCAGTACTTC
TRBJ2-7 | 12 | . | . | TRBV2 | CASSVSPYEQYF | TGTGCCAGCAGCGTTAGCCCCTACGAGCAGTACTTC
TRBJ2-3 | 15 | . | . | TRBV10-2 | CASSEASRTTDTQYF | TGCGCCAGCAGTGAGGCTAGCCGTACCACAGATACGCAGTATTTT
TRBJ1-1 | 18 | TRBD1 | . | TRBV5-1 | CASSLPPGQGVRGTEAFF | TGCGCCAGCAGCTTACCACCGGGACAGGGGGTGAGAGGCACTGAAGCTTTCTTT
TRBJ1-2 | 11 | . | . | TRBV20-1 | CSFESNYGYTF | TGCAGTTTCGAGTCTAACTATGGCTACACCTTC
TRBJ2-3 | 13 | TRBD2 | few | TRBV29-1 | CSAKGLAGDTQYF | TGCAGCGCGAAGGGACTAGCCGGAGATACGCAGTATTTT
TRBJ2-6 | 18 | . | . | TRBV5-5 | CASSLAAGLLGGANVLTF | TGTGCCAGCAGCTTGGCGGCGGGGCTCCTAGGGGGGGCCAACGTCCTGACTTTC
TRBJ1-2 | 14 | . | once | TRBV4-2 | CASSQGQGGYGYTF | TGTGCCAGCAGCCAAGGTCAGGGAGGCTATGGCTACACCTTC
TRBJ2-5 | 13 | . | . | TRBV29-1 | CSVDGGNQETQYF | TGCAGCGTTGATGGGGGAAACCAAGAGACCCAGTACTTC
TRBJ2-3 | 15 | . | . | TRBV5-1 | CASSGDRPSTDTQYF | TGCGCCAGCAGCGGCGACAGGCCGAGCACAGATACGCAGTATTTT
TRBJ2-5 | 15 | . | . | TRBV6-5 | CASSTGMSPWETQYF | TGTGCCAGCAGTACCGGTATGAGCCCTTGGGAGACCCAGTACTTC
TRBJ1-5 | 15 | . | . | TRBV29-1 | CSVATSTDSNQPQHF | TGCAGCGTGGCTACCTCCACAGATAGCAATCAGCCCCAGCATTTT
TRBJ1-2 | 18 | . | . | TRBV4-1 | CASSQGSWLIFPNYGYTF | TGCGCCAGCAGCCAAGGGTCCTGGCTTATATTTCCTAACTATGGCTACACCTTC
TRBJ2-3 | 18 | TRBD2 | . | TRBV13 | CASSLGLAGGPARDTQYF | TGTGCCAGCAGCTTAGGACTAGCGGGGGGTCCGGCACGAGATACGCAGTATTTT
TRBJ1-2 | 13 | TRBD1 | few | TRBV29-1 | CSVAGTGGSGYTF | TGCAGCGTTGCGGGGACAGGGGGGAGCGGCTACACCTTC
TRBJ2-5 | 12 | . | . | TRBV29-1 | CSVEGALGTQYF | TGCAGCGTTGAGGGGGCCCTGGGGACCCAGTACTTC
TRBJ1-6 | 18 | . | . | TRBV5-1 | CASSLWQGGSSYNSPLHF | TGCGCCAGCAGCTTGTGGCAGGGAGGAAGCTCCTATAATTCACCCCTCCACTTT
TRBJ1-6 | 14 | . | . | TRBV30 | CAWSVGVSNSPLHF | TGTGCCTGGAGCGTAGGGGTCTCTAATTCACCCCTCCACTTT
TRBJ2-4 | 17 | TRBD1 | . | TRBV5-8 | CASSSGTLGQGWNIQYF | TGTGCCAGCAGCTCTGGAACTTTAGGACAGGGTTGGAACATTCAGTACTTC
TRBJ2-5 | 10 | . | . | TRBV20-1 | CSAAPETQYF | TGCAGTGCTGCCCCAGAGACCCAGTACTTC
TRBJ2-5 | 12 | . | . | TRBV30 | CAWSPSRETQYF | TGTGCCTGGAGTCCTTCACGAGAGACCCAGTACTTC
TRBJ2-3 | 15 | . | . | TRBV6-1 | CASSSGDSSTDTQYF | TGTGCCAGCAGTTCAGGGGACTCCAGCACAGATACGCAGTATTTT
TRBJ1-4 | 14 | . | . | TRBV6-1 | CASIEQGRSEKLFF | TGTGCCAGCATCGAACAGGGTAGAAGTGAAAAACTGTTTTTT
TRBJ2-1 | 18 | TRBD2 | many | TRBV5-4 | CASSVDPGLAGAGNEQFF | TGTGCCAGCAGCGTAGACCCGGGACTAGCGGGGGCGGGCAATGAGCAGTTCTTC
TRBJ1-2 | 12 | . | . | TRBV5-1 | CASSLDEGGYTF | TGCGCCAGCAGCTTGGATGAAGGGGGCTACACCTTC
TRBJ2-5 | 14 | . | few | TRBV19 | CASSIGNRKETQYF | TGTGCCAGTAGTATAGGCAACAGAAAAGAGACCCAGTACTTC